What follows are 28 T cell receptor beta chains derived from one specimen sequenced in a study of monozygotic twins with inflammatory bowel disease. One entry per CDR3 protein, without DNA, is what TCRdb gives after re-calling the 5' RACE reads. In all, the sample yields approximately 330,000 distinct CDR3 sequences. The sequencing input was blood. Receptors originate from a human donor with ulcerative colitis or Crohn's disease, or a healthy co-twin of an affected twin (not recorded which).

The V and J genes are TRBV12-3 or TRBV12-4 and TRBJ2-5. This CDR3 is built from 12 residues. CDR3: CASSPRRETQYF.

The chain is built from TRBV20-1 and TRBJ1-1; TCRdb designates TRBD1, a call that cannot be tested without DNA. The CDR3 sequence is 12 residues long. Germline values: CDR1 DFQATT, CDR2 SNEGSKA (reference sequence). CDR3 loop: CSGTGPRGEAFF.

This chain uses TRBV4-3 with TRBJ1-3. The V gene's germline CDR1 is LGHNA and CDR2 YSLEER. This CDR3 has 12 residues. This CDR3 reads CASSQGGNTIYF.

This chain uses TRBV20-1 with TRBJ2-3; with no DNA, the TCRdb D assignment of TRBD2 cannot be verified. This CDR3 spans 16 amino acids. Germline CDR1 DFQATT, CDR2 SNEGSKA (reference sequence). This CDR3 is CSASPPSGEGSYTQYF.

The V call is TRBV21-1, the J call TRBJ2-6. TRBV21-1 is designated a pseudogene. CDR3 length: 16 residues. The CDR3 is CASSSSQGSGANVLTF.

CDR3 amino acids: CASSFHKGRGETQYF. J is TRBJ2-5 and V is TRBV7-9; the TCRdb call, TRBD1, lacks DNA for checking. Germline CDR1 reads SEHNR; CDR2 reads FQNEAQ (reference sequence). The CDR3 loop spans 15 amino acids. The variable domain in full, completed from reference TRBV7-9 and TRBJ2-5, reads DTGVSQNPRHKITKRGQNVTFRCDPISEHNRLYWYRQTLGQGPEFLTYFQNEAQLEKSRLLSDRFSAERPKGSFSTLEIQRTEQGDSAMYLCASSFHKGRGETQYFGPGTRLLVL.

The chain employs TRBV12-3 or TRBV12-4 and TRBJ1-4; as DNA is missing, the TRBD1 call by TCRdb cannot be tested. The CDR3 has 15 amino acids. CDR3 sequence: CASGPDRGANEKLFF.

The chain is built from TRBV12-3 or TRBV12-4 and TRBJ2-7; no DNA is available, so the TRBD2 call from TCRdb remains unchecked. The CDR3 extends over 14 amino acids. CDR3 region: CASSSSGGIYEQYF.

The CDR3 sequence: CASSVRAVETGELFF. The V call is TRBV9, the J call TRBJ2-2; TCRdb's D gene call, TRBD1, goes unchecked for lack of DNA. The germline V gene has CDR1 SGDLS and CDR2 YYNGEE. There are 15 residues in the CDR3.

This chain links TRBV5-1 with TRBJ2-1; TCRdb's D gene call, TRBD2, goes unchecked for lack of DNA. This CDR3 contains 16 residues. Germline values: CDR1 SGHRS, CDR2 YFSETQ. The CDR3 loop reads CASSVRATSSYNEQFF.

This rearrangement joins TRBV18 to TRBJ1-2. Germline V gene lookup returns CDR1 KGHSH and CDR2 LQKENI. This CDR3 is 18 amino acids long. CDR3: CASSPLKQGTALGYGYTF.

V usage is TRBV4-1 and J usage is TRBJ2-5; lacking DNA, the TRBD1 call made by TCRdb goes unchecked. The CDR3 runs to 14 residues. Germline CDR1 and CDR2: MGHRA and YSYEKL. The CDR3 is CASSQDQGAETQYF.

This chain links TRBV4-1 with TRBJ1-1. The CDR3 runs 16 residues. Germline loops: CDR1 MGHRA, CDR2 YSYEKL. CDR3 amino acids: CASSHKSVNRSTEAFF.

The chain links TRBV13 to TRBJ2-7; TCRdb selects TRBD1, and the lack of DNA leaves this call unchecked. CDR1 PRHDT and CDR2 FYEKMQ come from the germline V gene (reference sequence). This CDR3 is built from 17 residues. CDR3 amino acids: CASSLGTQAGRSYEQYF.

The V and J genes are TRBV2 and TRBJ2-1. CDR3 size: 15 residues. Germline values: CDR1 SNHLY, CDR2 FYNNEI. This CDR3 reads CASSAQVSSYNEQFF.

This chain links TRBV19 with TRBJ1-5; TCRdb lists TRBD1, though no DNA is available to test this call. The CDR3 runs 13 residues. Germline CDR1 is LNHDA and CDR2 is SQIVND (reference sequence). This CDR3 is CASSRTGGQPQHF.

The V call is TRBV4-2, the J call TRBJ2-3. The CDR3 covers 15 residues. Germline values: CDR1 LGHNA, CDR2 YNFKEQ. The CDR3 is CASSQSEPRTDTQYF.

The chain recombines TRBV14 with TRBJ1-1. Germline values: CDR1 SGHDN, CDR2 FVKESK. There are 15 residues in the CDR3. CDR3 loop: CASSQDLKSPTEAFF. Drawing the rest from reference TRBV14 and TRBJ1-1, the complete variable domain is EAGVTQFPSHSVIEKGQTVTLRCDPISGHDNLYWYRRVMGKEIKFLLHFVKESKQDESGMPNNRFLAERTGGTYSTLKVQPAELEDSGVYFCASSQDLKSPTEAFFGQGTRLTVV.

CDR3 sequence reads: CASSISRQTQYF. The rearrangement joins TRBV12-3 or TRBV12-4 to TRBJ2-5; the TCRdb call, TRBD1, lacks DNA for checking. The CDR3 covers 12 residues.

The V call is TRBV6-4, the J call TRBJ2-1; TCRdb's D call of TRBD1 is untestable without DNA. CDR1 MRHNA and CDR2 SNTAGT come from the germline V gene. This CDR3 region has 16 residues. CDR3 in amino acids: CASSDGGLPGPDEQFF.

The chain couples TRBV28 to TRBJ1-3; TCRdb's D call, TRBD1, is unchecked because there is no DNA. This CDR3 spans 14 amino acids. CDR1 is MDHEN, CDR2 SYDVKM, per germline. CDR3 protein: CASSLDMAGNTIYF. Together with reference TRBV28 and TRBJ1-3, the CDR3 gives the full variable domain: DVKVTQSSRYLVKRTGEKVFLECVQDMDHENMFWYRQDPGLGLRLIYFSYDVKMKEKGDIPEGYSVSREKKERFSLILESASTNQTSMYLCASSLDMAGNTIYFGEGSWLTVV.

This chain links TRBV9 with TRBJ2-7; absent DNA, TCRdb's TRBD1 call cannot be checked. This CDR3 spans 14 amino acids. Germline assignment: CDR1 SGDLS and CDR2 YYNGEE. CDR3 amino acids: CASTPAGQGYEQYF.

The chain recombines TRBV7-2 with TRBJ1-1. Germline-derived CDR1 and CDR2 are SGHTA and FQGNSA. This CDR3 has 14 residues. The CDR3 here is CASSSPGTAGEAFF.

The CDR3 spells CASSKPGQTHEQYF. The chain carries TRBV7-2 and TRBJ2-7; TCRdb's D gene call, TRBD1, goes unchecked for lack of DNA. This CDR3 spans 14 amino acids. Germline values: CDR1 SGHTA, CDR2 FQGNSA.

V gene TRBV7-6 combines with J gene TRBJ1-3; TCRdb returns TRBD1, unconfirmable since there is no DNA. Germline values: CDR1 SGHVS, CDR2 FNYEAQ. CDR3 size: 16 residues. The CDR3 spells CASSLAPGQGGNTIYF.

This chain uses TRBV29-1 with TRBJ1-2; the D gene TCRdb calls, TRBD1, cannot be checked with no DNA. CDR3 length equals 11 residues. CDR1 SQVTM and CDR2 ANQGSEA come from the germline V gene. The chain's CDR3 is CSVGQGDGYTF.

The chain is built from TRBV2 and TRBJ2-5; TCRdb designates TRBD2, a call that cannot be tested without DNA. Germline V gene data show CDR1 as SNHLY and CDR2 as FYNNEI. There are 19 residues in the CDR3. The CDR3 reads CASSEVRTSGLRRQETQYF.

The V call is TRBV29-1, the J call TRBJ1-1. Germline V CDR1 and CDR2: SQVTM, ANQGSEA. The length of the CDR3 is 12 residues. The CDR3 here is CSVASLNTEAFF.